This passage covers 16 T cell receptor beta chains from one sample sequenced in a study of shared clonotypes between healthy human individuals. The data were produced by immunoSEQ multiplex PCR, yet TCRdb's version contains in-frame clones alone and is incomplete. The top ten clones hold less than 0.15% of a sample with approximately 2.4 million clones, approximately 96% of them seen once. Sequenced material: naive CD4+ T cells sorted from blood. Subset reported: CD45RA+ positively selected. These receptors were taken from a man between 18 and 35 years old in good health.

The chain uses TRBV4-1 and TRBJ1-2, with D possibly TRBD1 on 6 matching bases. The length of the CDR3 is 15 residues. V lost 6 bases to trimming and J lost 4 bases, with 18 bases between them. The germline gives CDR1 MGHRA, CDR2 YSYEKL. The CDR3 nucleotides are TGCGCCAGCAGAGGATGGCGCGGGGGCACCTATGGCTACACCTTC. Its protein is CASRGWRGGTYGYTF.

The V gene is TRBV11-2, the J gene TRBJ2-3; 7 bases line up with TRBD2. J lost 9 bases, V lost 5 bases, and 14 bases had no gene match. The CDR3 has 15 amino acids. Germline V gene data show CDR1 as SGHAT and CDR2 as FQNNGV. DNA for the CDR3: TGTGCCAGCAGCCCCTCGGCGGGAGTCTCAGGAACGCAGTATTTT. Translated, it gives CASSPSAGVSGTQYF.

On this clone: This CDR3 is also generated by other DNA sequences in the sample. The chain couples TRBV11-2 to TRBJ2-3; 11 nucleotides line up with TRBD2. V lost 5 bases, J lost 4 bases, and 5 bases stayed unmatched. The CDR3 is 15 residues long. CDR1 and CDR2 from the germline V gene are SGHAT and FQNNGV. Written as DNA, the CDR3 is TGTGCCAGCAGCCTTAGCGGGAGGGCGGCAGATACGCAGTATTTT. This codes for CASSLSGRAADTQYF.

V usage is TRBV7-8 and J usage is TRBJ1-2, with no clear D. Trimming cost V 1 base and J 3 bases, with 15 bases left between them. CDR1 is SGHVS and CDR2 is FQNEAQ in the germline V gene. The CDR3 extends over 16 amino acids. Here the CDR3 reads CASSLESPGGYYGYTF. In DNA, the CDR3 is TGTGCCAGCAGCTTAGAGAGTCCGGGAGGATACTATGGCTACACCTTC.

This clone appeared a single time. The chain has TRBV11-3 and TRBJ2-2, with 9 bases lining up with TRBD2. The CDR3 extends over 17 amino acids. The germline CDR1 and CDR2 sequences are SGHNT and YENEEA. V shed 5 bases and J 5 bases; nucleotides not matched to a gene: 12. CDR3 sequence: CASSPSWGSGSTGELFF. The CDR3 nucleotides are TGTGCCAGCAGCCCCTCGTGGGGTAGCGGGAGTACCGGGGAGCTGTTTTTT.

The chain has TRBV5-1 and TRBJ1-4, with D uncertain. The V gene's germline CDR1 is SGHRS and CDR2 YFSETQ. The CDR3 has 14 amino acids. V lost 0 bases, J lost 8 bases, and 11 bases lay in between. The CDR3 DNA reads TGCGCCAGCAGCTTGGATCCGGGCAGGGAAAAACTGTTTTTT. Amino acids: CASSLDPGREKLFF.

J is TRBJ2-7 and V is TRBV5-6, with D possibly being TRBD2 (5 bases). V was pared by 5 bases and J by 7 bases, with 10 bases between. Germline V gene sequence: CDR1 SGHDT, CDR2 YYEEEE. The CDR3 is 11 amino acids. DNA for the CDR3: TGTGCCAGCAGTCAAGGGAGAGAGCAGTACTTC. Encoded protein: CASSQGREQYF.

V usage is TRBV30 and J usage is TRBJ2-3, with 14 bases matching TRBD2. The CDR3 extends over 13 amino acids. V dropped 3 bases and J dropped 8; count of bases not matched to a gene: 1. Germline CDR1 and CDR2: GTSNPN and SVGIG (reference sequence). In DNA, the CDR3 is TGTGCCTGGAGCGGGACTAGCGGGAGTACGCAGTATTTT. Amino acids: CAWSGTSGSTQYF.

The J gene is TRBJ2-3, the V gene TRBV5-1; weak D call: TRBD2 (6 bases). Trimming stripped 7 bases from V and 1 base from J, with 13 bases between. CDR1 is SGHRS and CDR2 is YFSETQ in the germline V gene. The CDR3 is made up of 14 amino acids. The CDR3 region has the DNA TGCGCCAGCGGCGCGGGGCCTGGCACAGATACGCAGTATTTT. Protein sequence: CASGAGPGTDTQYF. The variable domain in full, completed from reference TRBV5-1 and TRBJ2-3, reads KAGVTQTPRYLIKTRGQQVTLSCSPISGHRSVSWYQQTPGQGLQFLFEYFSETQRNKGNFPGRFSGRQFSNSRSEMNVSTLELGDSALYLCASGAGPGTDTQYFGPGTRLTVL.

This clone is a singleton in its sample. The rearrangement uses TRBV28 and TRBJ1-2; possibly TRBD1 for D (6 bases). The CDR3 sequence is 15 residues long. In germline, CDR1 is MDHEN, CDR2 SYDVKM. Trimming left V 8 bases short and J 8 bases short, with 24 bases between. The CDR3 nucleotides read TGTGCCAGCGACAGTCCGGGGGCCAAGGGTGGAGGCTACACCTTC. It specifies CASDSPGAKGGGYTF.

The genes are TRBV4-3 and TRBJ2-1; the D is unclear. The CDR3 has 14 residues. Per germline, CDR1 LGHNA and CDR2 YSLEER. The V and J ends lost 1 base and 5 bases respectively, with 9 bases between them. CDR3 sequence: CASSQVGTNNEQFF. CDR3 DNA sequence: TGCGCCAGCAGCCAAGTTGGAACCAACAATGAGCAGTTCTTC.

CDR3 sequence: CSVLLTASTDTQYF. The CDR3 bases are TGCAGCGTTCTGTTGACAGCCTCCACAGATACGCAGTATTTT. The rearrangement joins TRBV29-1 to TRBJ2-3, with a possible D match to TRBD1 (5 bases). V shed 5 bases and J shed 2 bases, with 14 bases lying between them. CDR3 length equals 14 residues. Looked up from germline, CDR1 is SQVTM and CDR2 is ANQGSEA.

A few counts support this clone. This CDR3 is also generated by other DNA sequences in the sample. The chain carries TRBV10-3 and TRBJ1-1, with D possibly matching TRBD1 (5 bases). CDR3 size: 13 residues. Per germline, CDR1 ENHRY and CDR2 SYGVKD. The V end was cut by 2 bases, the J end by 2 bases, with 6 bases between. The DNA for the CDR3 is TGTGCCATCAGTGAGGGGGGTAACACTGAAGCTTTCTTT. It specifies CAISEGGNTEAFF.

The rearrangement joins TRBV7-6 to TRBJ1-1; D call uncertain. The CDR3 is 16 amino acids. Looked up from germline, CDR1 is SGHVS and CDR2 is FNYEAQ. Trimming pared 5 bases from V and 2 bases from J, leaving 18 bases between. In nucleotides, the CDR3 is TGTGCCAGCAGCCGCATCCTTTTTGAGGGAAACACTGAAGCTTTCTTT. Amino acids: CASSRILFEGNTEAFF.

This clone was observed a single time. In DNA form, the CDR3 reads TGTGCCAGCAGTTTACAACAAATCAATTCACCCCTCCACTTT. It codes for CASSLQQINSPLHF. This chain connects TRBV27 to TRBJ1-6; D ambiguous. CDR3 length equals 14 residues. The V gene lost 2 bases and the J gene lost 7 bases, with 9 bases spanning the gap. Germline CDR1 and CDR2: MNHEY and SMNVEV (reference sequence).

This clone was observed a handful of times. This sequence joins TRBV29-1 and TRBJ1-4, with D possibly matching TRBD1 (5 bases). Trimming stripped 4 bases from V and 3 bases from J, with 9 bases between. Germline CDR1 reads SQVTM; CDR2 reads ANQGSEA. The CDR3 covers 13 residues. The CDR3 region is CSVGRGANEKLFF. The CDR3 nucleotides read TGCAGCGTTGGGAGGGGAGCTAATGAAAAACTGTTTTTT.